This TCR beta chain was found in a study of radiotherapy plus CTLA-4 blockade in lung cancer. Study-wide background: Across the patients, objective responses occurred in 18%, and disease control in roughly 33%.

In regard to this clone: The target antigen is unknown.

In chemo-refractory metastatic non-small-cell lung cancer, patients got ipilimumab CTLA-4 blockade together with focal radiation. Here immunoSEQ multiplex PCR was the method, and the copy in TCRdb shows in-frame clones only, minus some. Found here are 120,000 or so clones, around 90% of them singletons; the top ten hold 5.5% to 8%. Germline lookup yields CDR1 LNHDA and CDR2 SQIVND (reference sequence). The length of the CDR3 is 15 residues. The V segment lost 6 bases and the J segment 5 bases; nucleotides outside the gene matches: 9. Notes on the study in general: Alongside interferon-beta, early blood T cell clone dynamics were reportedly the best predictor of response.

V gene TRBV19 combines with J gene TRBJ2-7, with 11 bases lining up with TRBD2. Material: peripheral blood, obtained from a patient treated with radiotherapy plus ipilimumab. This TCR derives from a human donor with non-small cell lung cancer that progressed on radiotherapy plus ipilimumab. The CDR3 DNA sequence: TGTGCCAGTAGGGGAACTAGCGGGAGAGGCCACGAGCAGTACTTC. It encodes CASRGTSGRGHEQYF.